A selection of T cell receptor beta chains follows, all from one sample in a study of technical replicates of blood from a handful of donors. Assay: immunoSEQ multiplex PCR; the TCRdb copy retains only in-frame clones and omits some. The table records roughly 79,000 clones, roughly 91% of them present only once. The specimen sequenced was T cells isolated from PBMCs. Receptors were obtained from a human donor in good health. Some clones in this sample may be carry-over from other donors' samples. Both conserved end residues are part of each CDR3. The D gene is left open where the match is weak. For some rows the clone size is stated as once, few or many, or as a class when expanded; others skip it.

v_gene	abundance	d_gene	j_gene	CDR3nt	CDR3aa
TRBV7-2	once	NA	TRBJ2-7	TGTGCCAGCAGCTTAGGCGGCAGTATCTACGAGCAGTACTTC	CASSLGGSIYEQYF
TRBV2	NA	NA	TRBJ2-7	TGTGCCAGCAGCCAACAGGGACCCTACGAGCAGTACTTC	CASSQQGPYEQYF
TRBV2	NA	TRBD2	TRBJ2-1	TGTGCCATAGGACGGACTAGCGGCAATGAGCAGTTCTTC	CAIGRTSGNEQFF
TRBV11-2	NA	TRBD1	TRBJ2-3	TGTGCCAGCAGATCCCCGGGACAGGGAGGAGAAGATACGCAGTATTTT	CASRSPGQGGEDTQYF
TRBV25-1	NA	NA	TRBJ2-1	TGTGCGTCCGGGGATGAGCAGTTCTTC	CASGDEQFF
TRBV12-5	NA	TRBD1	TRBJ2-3	TGTGCTAGTGGTTTGGGGCAGGGGGCTAGCACAGATACGCAGTATTTT	CASGLGQGASTDTQYF
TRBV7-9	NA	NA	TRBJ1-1	TGTGCCAGCAGCTTAAACACCGCTGAAGCTTTCTTT	CASSLNTAEAFF
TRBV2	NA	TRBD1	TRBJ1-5	TGTGCCAGCAGTGGGACAGGGATCGGGCAGCCCCAGCATTTT	CASSGTGIGQPQHF
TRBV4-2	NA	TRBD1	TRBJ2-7	TGTGCCAGCAGCCAAGAAGGGGACAGATTCTACGAGCAGTACTTC	CASSQEGDRFYEQYF
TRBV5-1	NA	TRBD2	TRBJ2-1	TGCGCCAGCAGCGTAGGGCGGGGGGATGAGCAGTTCTTC	CASSVGRGDEQFF
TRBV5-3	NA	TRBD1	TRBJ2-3	TGTGCCAGAAGCGAGAGCCGGGACAGGGCCCACACAGATACGCAGTATTTT	CARSESRDRAHTDTQYF
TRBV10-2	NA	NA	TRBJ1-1	TGCGCCAGCAGCGTCGGTAGGGGGACCGTGAGGGCTGAAGCTTTCTTT	CASSVGRGTVRAEAFF
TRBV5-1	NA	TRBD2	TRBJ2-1	TGCGCCAGCAGCACACAGGGGACTAGCGGAGACAATGAGCAGTTCTTC	CASSTQGTSGDNEQFF
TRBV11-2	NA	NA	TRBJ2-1	TGTGCCAGCAGCTTATCCCCCAACACCTTCTACAATGAGCAGTTCTTC	CASSLSPNTFYNEQFF
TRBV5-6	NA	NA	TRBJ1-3	TGTGCCAGCAGTTCAGGGGTCTCTGGAAACACCATATATTTT	CASSSGVSGNTIYF
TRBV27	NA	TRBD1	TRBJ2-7	TGTGCCAGCAGTCGACGGGACAGGGGAAACGAGCAGTACTTC	CASSRRDRGNEQYF
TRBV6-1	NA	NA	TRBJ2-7	TGTGCCGGGGGGGACATTTCCATCTCCTACGAGCAGTACTTC	CAGGDISISYEQYF
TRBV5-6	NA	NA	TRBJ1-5	TGTGCCAGCAGGATCTGGGGGGACAATCAGCCCCAGCATTTT	CASRIWGDNQPQHF
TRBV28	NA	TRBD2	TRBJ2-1	TGTGCCAGCAGTTCCAGCGGGAGTTGGAGCAGTGAGCAGTTCTTC	CASSSSGSWSSEQFF
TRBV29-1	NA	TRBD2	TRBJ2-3	TGCAGCGTTGAAAATAGGGCGGGGGGGCAAACAGATACGCAGTATTTT	CSVENRAGGQTDTQYF
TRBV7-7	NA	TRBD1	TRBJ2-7	TGTGCCAGCAGTTTGGACAGGACCTCCTACGAGCAGTACTTC	CASSLDRTSYEQYF
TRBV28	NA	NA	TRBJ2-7	TGTGCCAGCAGCTCCCAGGGCCCCCATGGTTTAGGGCAGTACTTC	CASSSQGPHGLGQYF
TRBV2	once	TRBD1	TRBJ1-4	TGTGCCAGCAGATTGGGACAGGTTAATGAAAAACTGTTTTTT	CASRLGQVNEKLFF
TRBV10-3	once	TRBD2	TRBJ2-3	TGTGCCATCAAACCCCGGGGGGGCCTAGATACGCAGTATTTT	CAIKPRGGLDTQYF
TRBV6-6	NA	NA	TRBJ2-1	TGTGCCAGCAGGGACTCCCCATGGGAGCAGTTCTTC	CASRDSPWEQFF
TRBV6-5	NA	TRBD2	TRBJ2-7	TGTGCCAGCAGTTATCCCCCCACTAGCGGGAGATACGAGCAGTACTTC	CASSYPPTSGRYEQYF
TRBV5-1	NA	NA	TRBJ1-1	TGCGCCAGCAGCTTGGACATGAACACTGAAGCTTTCTTT	CASSLDMNTEAFF
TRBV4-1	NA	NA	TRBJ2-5	TGCGCCAGCAGCCAAGTGATAGCAATATTCCAAGAGACCCAGTACTTC	CASSQVIAIFQETQYF
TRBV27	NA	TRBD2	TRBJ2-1	TGTGCCAGCAGTTTTTCCCCACTAGCGGGCCTCAATGAGCAGTTCTTC	CASSFSPLAGLNEQFF
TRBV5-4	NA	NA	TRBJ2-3	TGTGCCAGCAGGTTAGACAGAGACACAGATACGCAGTATTTT	CASRLDRDTDTQYF
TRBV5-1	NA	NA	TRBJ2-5	TGCGCCAGCAGCTCGTGGAGGGGGGGCAAAGAGACCCAGTACTTC	CASSSWRGGKETQYF
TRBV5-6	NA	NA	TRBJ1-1	TGTGCCAGCAGCTTGACTCTATTTTTGACAGGAGAAGCTTTCTTT	CASSLTLFLTGEAFF
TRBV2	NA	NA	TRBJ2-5	TGTGCCAGCAGTGATAGGGAGTCCCAGTACTTC	CASSDRESQYF
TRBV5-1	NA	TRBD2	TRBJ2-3	TGCGCCAGCAGCTTGGCTGGCGGGGGGTTGAGCACAGATACGCAGTATTTT	CASSLAGGGLSTDTQYF
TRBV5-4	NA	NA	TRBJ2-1	TGTGCCAGCAGCTTTACAGGGATGAATGAGCAGTTCTTC	CASSFTGMNEQFF
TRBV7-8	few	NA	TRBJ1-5	TGTGCCAGCAGCGCCCTCAGGACAGTCAATCAGCCCCAGCATTTT	CASSALRTVNQPQHF
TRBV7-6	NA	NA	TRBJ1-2	TGTGCCAGCAGCTTTGAGGAGTTGGGTGGCTACACCTTC	CASSFEELGGYTF
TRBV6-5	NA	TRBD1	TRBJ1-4	TGTGCCAGCAGTTACTCGACCAGGGGGAATGAAAAACTGTTTTTT	CASSYSTRGNEKLFF
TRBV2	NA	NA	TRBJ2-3	TGTGCCAGCCGCGTCGAGGCAGATACGCAGTATTTT	CASRVEADTQYF
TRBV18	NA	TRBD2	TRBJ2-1	TGTGCCAGCTCACCGGGAGGGTTAATGGGTTCCCCCAAACTCGATGAGCAGTTCTTC	CASSPGGLMGSPKLDEQFF
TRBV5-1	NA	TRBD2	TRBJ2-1	TGCGCCAGCAGCGTCGGGACTAGCGTTTATGAGCAGTTCTTC	CASSVGTSVYEQFF
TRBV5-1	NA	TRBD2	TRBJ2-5	TGCGCCAGCAGCCCCGGACTAGCGGGCCAAGAGACCCAGTACTTC	CASSPGLAGQETQYF
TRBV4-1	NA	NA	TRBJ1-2	TGCGCCAGCAGCCAAGAAAAAGGGAGTCACTACACCTTC	CASSQEKGSHYTF
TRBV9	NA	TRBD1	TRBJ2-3	TGTGCCAGCAGCTCGGGACAGAGCACAGATACGCAGTATTTT	CASSSGQSTDTQYF
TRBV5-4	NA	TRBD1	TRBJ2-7	TGTGCCAGCAGCTCCTCGGACAGGGATTCCGAGCAGTACTTC	CASSSSDRDSEQYF
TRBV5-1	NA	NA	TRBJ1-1	TGCGCCAGCAGCCCTTGGGAGACCCGGAACACTGAAGCTTTCTTT	CASSPWETRNTEAFF
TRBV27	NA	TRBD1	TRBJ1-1	TGTGCCAGCAGTTTATCGGCGAGCGAAGATTACAGGGGCCTGGGGGACACTGAAGCTTTCTTT	CASSLSASEDYRGLGDTEAFF
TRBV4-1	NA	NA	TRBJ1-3	TGCGCCAGCAGCCCAGGGGTAGGAAACACCATATATTTT	CASSPGVGNTIYF
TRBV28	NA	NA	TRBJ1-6	TGTGCCAGCAGTTTCGGACACGCAAATTCACCCCTCCACTTT	CASSFGHANSPLHF
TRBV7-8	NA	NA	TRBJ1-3	TGTGCCAGCAGCTTATCCAGGGGTGATGGAAACACCATATATTTT	CASSLSRGDGNTIYF
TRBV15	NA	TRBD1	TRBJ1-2	TGTGCCACCAGCACCGGACAGGCCGCATGGGGCTACACCTTC	CATSTGQAAWGYTF
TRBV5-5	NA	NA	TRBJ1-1	TGTGCCAGCAGCCTTCCTGGACGGGGTGCTGAAGCTTTCTTT	CASSLPGRGAEAFF
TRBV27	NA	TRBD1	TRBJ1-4	TGTGCCAGCAGTTGGACAGGGGGCTCGTTACTGATTAATGAAAAACTGTTTTTT	CASSWTGGSLLINEKLFF
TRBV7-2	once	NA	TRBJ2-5	TGTGCCAGCAGCTTGAGTAGCGGAAATGGAGAGACCCAGTACTTC	CASSLSSGNGETQYF
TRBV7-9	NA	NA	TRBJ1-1	TGTGCCAGCAGCCGGGGACAGAACACTGAAGCTTTCTTT	CASSRGQNTEAFF
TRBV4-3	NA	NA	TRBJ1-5	TGCGCCAGCAGCCAAGATCCGGGGGTAGGTCAGCCCCAGCATTTT	CASSQDPGVGQPQHF
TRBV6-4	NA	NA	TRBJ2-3	TGTGCCAGCAGTGACGGGGAGAGCACAGATACGCAGTATTTT	CASSDGESTDTQYF
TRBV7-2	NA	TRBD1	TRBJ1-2	TGTGCCAGCAGCTTCGGACAGGGTGATGGCTACACCTTC	CASSFGQGDGYTF